This T cell receptor (beta chain) was retrieved from a study of CD8 T cells in Susac syndrome. Negative isolation was used for CD8+ and CD4+ T cells, and FACS enrichment was applied to TEMRA cells. The authors reverse transcribed roughly 0.5 to 1 ug RNA with random hexamers. A multiplex approach, immunoSEQ multiplex PCR, amplified TCR beta CDR3 across 54 Vbeta and 13 Jbeta. Each CDR3 protein gets one entry after TCRdb re-called the immunoSEQ multiplex PCR reads with MiXCR. This sample has under 80,000 distinct CDR3 sequences; roughly 91% occur once, and the top ten carry about 0.54%. The germline V gene encodes CDR1 KGHDR and CDR2 SFDVKD. V was clipped by 0 bases and J by 6 bases; unmatched bases: 1. This CDR3 has 14 amino acids.

The gene calls are TRBV24-1 and TRBJ2-1; 7 bases fit TRBD1. Specimen: CD4+ T cells from PBMCs. The receptor was derived from a human donor with Susac syndrome. CDR3 region: CATSDLNRGNEQFF. CDR3 coding DNA: TGTGCCACCAGTGATTTGAACAGGGGCAATGAGCAGTTCTTC.